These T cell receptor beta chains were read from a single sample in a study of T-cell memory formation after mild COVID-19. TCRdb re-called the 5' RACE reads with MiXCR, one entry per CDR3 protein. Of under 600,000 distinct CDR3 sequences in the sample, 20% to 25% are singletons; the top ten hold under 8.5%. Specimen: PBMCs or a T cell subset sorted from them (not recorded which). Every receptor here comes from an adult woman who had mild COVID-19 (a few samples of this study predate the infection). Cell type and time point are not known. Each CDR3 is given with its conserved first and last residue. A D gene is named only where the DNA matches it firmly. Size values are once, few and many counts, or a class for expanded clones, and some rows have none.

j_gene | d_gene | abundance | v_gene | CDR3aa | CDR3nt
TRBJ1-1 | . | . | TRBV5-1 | CASSLVGEGTEAFF | TGCGCCAGCAGCTTGGTAGGGGAGGGCACTGAAGCTTTCTTT
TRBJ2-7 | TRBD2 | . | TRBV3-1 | CASSQGDYSYEQYF | TGTGCCAGCAGCCAGGGGGACTACAGTTACGAGCAGTACTTC
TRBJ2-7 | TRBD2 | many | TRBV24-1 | CATSESSSGIAGISYEQYF | TGTGCCACCAGTGAATCCTCTAGTGGGATAGCGGGTATCTCCTACGAGCAGTACTTC
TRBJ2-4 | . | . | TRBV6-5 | CASGVSRGAKNIQYF | TGTGCCAGCGGTGTCTCCCGAGGAGCCAAAAACATTCAGTACTTC
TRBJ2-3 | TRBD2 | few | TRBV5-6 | CASSLSQRGQDTQYF | TGTGCCAGCAGCTTATCTCAGCGGGGCCAAGATACGCAGTATTTT
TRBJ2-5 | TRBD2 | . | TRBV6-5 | CASSPHPQLAAQETQYF | TGTGCCAGCAGTCCCCACCCCCAGCTAGCGGCCCAAGAGACCCAGTACTTC
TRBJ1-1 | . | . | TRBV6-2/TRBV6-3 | CASRDTGEAFF | TGTGCCAGCAGAGACACTGGTGAAGCTTTCTTT
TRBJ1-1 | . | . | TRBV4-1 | CASSQEQGWTEAFF | TGCGCCAGCAGCCAAGAACAGGGTTGGACTGAAGCTTTCTTT
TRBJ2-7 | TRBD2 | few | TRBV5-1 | CASSLTPKLTSGRADYEQYF | TGCGCCAGCAGCTTGACCCCAAAACTGACTAGCGGGAGGGCCGACTACGAGCAGTACTTC
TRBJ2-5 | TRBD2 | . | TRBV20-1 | CSARDSGRALETQYF | TGCAGTGCAAGAGATAGCGGGAGGGCCTTAGAGACCCAGTACTTC
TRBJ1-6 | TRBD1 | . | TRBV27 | CASSLTGALNSPLHF | TGTGCCAGCAGTTTAACAGGGGCACTAAATTCACCCCTCCACTTT